This record concerns one TCR beta chain sequence. Its target is unknown. This table comes from immunoSEQ multiplex PCR, and its TCRdb copy is limited to in-frame clones, with some not included. The profile shows tens of thousands of clones, 60% to 80% of them singletons. The data derive from a study of OX40 agonist ivuxolimab in advanced cancers. Study summary: Dose-escalation patients had hepatocellular carcinoma, melanoma, renal cell or head and neck cancer.

General observations from the study: Expanded clones tended on average to be more numerous among CD8+ T cells than CD4+. Partial responders treated at 0.1-3.0 mg/kg exhibited clonal expansion among the lowest measured. The antigen specificity of the peripheral T cells (those that were expanded) was not determined.

The CDR3 length is 13 residues. V shed 5 bases and J 4 bases; nucleotides not matched to a gene: 2. CDR1 is MNHEY, CDR2 SVGAGI, per germline. The rearrangement joins TRBV6-5 to TRBJ2-7; TRBD2 matches 10 bases. The source was CD4+ or CD8+ T cells sorted from blood, collected in a trial of the OX40 agonist ivuxolimab. The TCR was taken from an adult with an advanced solid tumor such as melanoma, head and neck, liver or kidney cancer. The CDR3 region has the DNA TGTGCCAGCAGTGAGACTAGCGGGTACGAGCAGTACTTC. It yields the protein CASSETSGYEQYF.